This T cell receptor (beta chain) was found in a study of T cell responses to AZD1222 COVID-19 vaccine. Study-level background: Samples with a second dose at about 4 or about 12 weeks were pooled together. Study-level points and caveats: The sample set comprised mostly white British donors with more females, and clonal diversity was possibly underestimated. At study baseline, merely several AZD1222 recipients were seropositive. Regions 160-218 and 743-854 dominated among vaccine-associated CD4 TCRs spanning spike.

A note on this clone: Its antigen is still unknown. Other DNA sequences in the same sample also yield this CDR3.

Measured with immunoSEQ multiplex PCR; TCRdb has only the in-frame clones, and not every one. The sample holds some 64,000 clones, over 60% seen once. The CDR3 covers 12 residues. The V end was cut by 1 base, the J end by 2 bases, with 0 bases between. CDR1 is SEHNR, CDR2 FQNEAQ, per germline (reference sequence). The TCR was taken from an adult in good health. The J gene is TRBJ1-5, the V gene TRBV7-9; D is unresolved. The sequenced sample was peripheral blood, obtained on day 0 of AZD1222 vaccination. DNA of the CDR3: TGTGCCAGCAGCTTAGGCAATCAGCCCCAGCATTTT. Translation: CASSLGNQPQHF. Combining the CDR3 with reference TRBV7-9 and TRBJ1-5 gives the whole variable domain DTGVSQNPRHKITKRGQNVTFRCDPISEHNRLYWYRQTLGQGPEFLTYFQNEAQLEKSRLLSDRFSAERPKGSFSTLEIQRTEQGDSAMYLCASSLGNQPQHFGDGTRLSIL.